Following are 2 T cell receptor beta chains from one sample sequenced in a study of blood T cell repertoires in COVID-19. Produced via immunoSEQ multiplex PCR; TCRdb's table is partial and in-frame only. The table lists some 150,000 clones, about 85% of them singletons, with about 1.6% in the top ten. Input material: peripheral blood. Receptor source: a human donor in a cohort sampled during active COVID-19.

The CDR3 DNA reads TGTGCCAGCAGCCCCTGGGACATTAGCTCTGGAAACACCATATATTTT. This codes for CASSPWDISSGNTIYF. This chain links TRBV3-1 (or the pseudogene TRBV3-2) with TRBJ1-3; D is perhaps TRBD1 (6 bases). V lost 4 bases and J lost 0, with 13 bases in between. Germline loops: CDR1 LGHDT, CDR2 YNNKEL (reference sequence). The CDR3 runs to 16 residues.

V and J are TRBV5-1 and TRBJ2-1, with 9 bases that match TRBD2. The CDR3 runs to 15 residues. Looked up from germline, CDR1 is SGHRS and CDR2 is YFSETQ. The V and J ends lost 1 base and 7 bases, in that order; junction bases with no gene match: 6. CDR3 sequence: CASSLISGSTNEQFF. The CDR3 nucleotides are TGCGCCAGCAGCTTGATTAGCGGGAGTACAAATGAGCAGTTCTTC.